Listed here are 32 T cell receptor beta chains from one sample, sequenced in a study of human T cells and chemical hapten exposure. Each CDR3 protein gets one entry after TCRdb re-called the RACE reads with MiXCR. The sample yields 50,000 to 75,000 distinct CDR3 sequences, 11% seen once. This sample's time point: patch test 3, about 24 weeks after DPC sensitization. The treatment denotes: therapeutic diphenylcyclopropenone sensitization with weekly scalp DPC. This sample comprised whole blood, obtained in connection with sensitization to the hapten diphenylcyclopropenone (DPC). Receptors were obtained from a woman aged 30 to 39 with alopecia areata. Some clones in this sample may be carry-over from other donors' samples.

This clonotype was counted many times. V gene TRBV6-6 combines with J gene TRBJ1-2; D may be TRBD1 (6 bases). V gave up 6 bases and J gave up 2 bases, with 16 bases separating them. CDR3 size: 15 residues. Germline V gives CDR1 MNHNY, CDR2 SVGAGI (reference sequence). CDR3 nucleotide sequence: TGTGCCAGCAGCAGAGGGGGAGAGGGAAACTATGGCTACACCTTC. Protein product: CASSRGGEGNYGYTF.

In this sample, this clonotype turned up a few times. The rearrangement links TRBV7-2 to TRBJ1-3, with TRBD1 as a possible D gene (5 bases). There are 15 residues in the CDR3. The V and J ends lost 5 bases and 3 bases respectively, with 14 bases between them. In germline, CDR1 is SGHTA, CDR2 FQGNSA. For the CDR3, the DNA is TGTGCCAGCAGCGTAGAAGGGGTCGGTGGAAACACCATATATTTT. Its protein is CASSVEGVGGNTIYF. The variable domain in full, with the rest retrieved from reference TRBV7-2 and TRBJ1-3, is GAGVSQSPSNKVTEKGKDVELRCDPISGHTALYWYRQSLGQGLEFLIYFQGNSAPDKSGLPSDRFSAERTGGSVSTLTIQRTQQEDSAVYLCASSVEGVGGNTIYFGEGSWLTVV.

This clonotype was observed at least ten times. The V and J genes are TRBV11-2 and TRBJ2-2, with a weak D call TRBD1 (5 bases). The CDR3 has 13 amino acids. Germline V gene data show CDR1 as SGHAT and CDR2 as FQNNGV. V lost 7 bases, J lost 7 bases, and 13 bases lay in between. CDR3 region: CASTPQGIGELFF. The CDR3 bases are TGTGCCAGCACCCCCCAGGGTATCGGGGAGCTGTTTTTT. The full variable domain, with the rest looked up from reference TRBV11-2 and TRBJ2-2, is EAGVAQSPRYKIIEKRQSVAFWCNPISGHATLYWYQQILGQGPKLLIQFQNNGVVDDSQLPKDRFSAERLKGVDSTLKIQPAKLEDSAVYLCASTPQGIGELFFGEGSRLTVL.

The chain links TRBV6-2 or TRBV6-3 to TRBJ1-2; D call uncertain. In germline, CDR1 is MNHEY, CDR2 SVGEGT. Trimming cost V 0 bases and J 3 bases, with 2 bases left between them. This CDR3 spans 12 amino acids. CDR3 DNA sequence: TGTGCCAGCAGTTACTCAGACTATGGCTACACCTTC. This sequence encodes CASSYSDYGYTF.

This clonotype was counted between two and nine times. The chain links TRBV6-1 to TRBJ2-3, with D perhaps matching TRBD1 (5 bases). CDR1 MNHNS and CDR2 SASEGT come from the germline V gene. The V end was cut by 4 bases, the J end by 5 bases, with 10 bases between. The CDR3 runs to 13 residues. CDR3 sequence reads: CASSGVQGDTQYF. Here the CDR3 DNA reads TGTGCCAGCAGTGGTGTGCAGGGAGATACGCAGTATTTT.

This clonotype was counted between two and nine times. V and J are TRBV7-9 and TRBJ1-5, with no clear D. Germline CDR1 SEHNR, CDR2 FQNEAQ (reference sequence). CDR3 size: 14 residues. V gave up 2 bases and J gave up 5 bases, with 10 bases separating them. This chain's CDR3 is CASSLSGGHQPQHF. The DNA of the CDR3 is TGTGCCAGCAGCTTATCGGGAGGGCATCAGCCCCAGCATTTT.

This sequence joins TRBV5-1 and TRBJ1-1; no definite D call. Germline V gene lookup returns CDR1 SGHRS and CDR2 YFSETQ. V dropped 1 base and J dropped 7 bases, with 14 bases sitting between them. The CDR3 is 14 amino acids. The CDR3 region is CASSLTAPGGEAFF. The CDR3 DNA follows: TGCGCCAGCAGCTTGACGGCCCCAGGAGGTGAAGCTTTCTTT.

This rearrangement joins TRBV29-1 to TRBJ1-2; the D gene is possibly TRBD1 (5 bases). Germline loops: CDR1 SQVTM, CDR2 ANQGSEA. V was shortened by 5 bases and J by 4 bases, with 17 bases between the two germline ends. This CDR3 is built from 14 residues. CDR3 sequence: CSVKGPGPIYGYTF. The CDR3 DNA follows: TGCAGCGTTAAGGGGCCAGGGCCCATCTATGGCTACACCTTC.

The chain carries TRBV20-1 and TRBJ2-7; D might be TRBD2 (5 bases). V lost 4 bases and J 4 bases, leaving 17 bases between the germline ends. The CDR3 contains 14 residues. Germline lookup yields CDR1 DFQATT and CDR2 SNEGSKA (reference sequence). The CDR3 spells CSAISGGPFYEQYF. CDR3 nucleotide sequence: TGCAGTGCTATATCAGGCGGGCCTTTTTACGAGCAGTACTTC.

The table lists this clonotype with many counts. The rearrangement joins TRBV18 to TRBJ1-2; 10 bases agree with TRBD1. This CDR3 comprises 15 residues. The ends lost 3 bases at V and 6 bases at J; junction bases unmatched: 7. Germline CDR1 reads KGHSH; CDR2 reads LQKENI. CDR3 sequence reads: CASSPVTGGKHGYTF. The CDR3 nucleotides read TGTGCCAGCTCACCTGTGACAGGGGGCAAACATGGCTACACCTTC.

This clonotype came up a few times. The V call is TRBV21-1, the J call TRBJ1-1; the table calls TRBD1, which could not be checked here. TRBV21-1 is assigned pseudogene status. CDR3 length: 15 amino acids. Written as DNA, the CDR3 is TGTGCCAGCAGCAAAGAGACCGGGGTGAGTAAAGAAGCTTTCTTT. Its translation: CASSKETGVSKEAFF.

This clonotype was observed a handful of times. The CDR3 coding sequence is TGTGCCAGCTCACCCAACAGGGGTCCAGGCACTGAAGCTTTCTTT. It specifies CASSPNRGPGTEAFF. The J gene is TRBJ1-1, the V gene TRBV18, with 7 positions matching TRBD1. CDR1 and CDR2 (germline): KGHSH, LQKENI. V lost 3 bases, J lost 4 bases, and 8 bases stayed unmatched. This CDR3 region has 15 residues.

This sequence joins TRBV7-2 and TRBJ2-3; TRBD1 is a possible D gene (6 bases). The CDR3 is 15 amino acids. Germline loops: CDR1 SGHTA, CDR2 FQGNSA. Deletions cut 5 bases from V and 0 bases from J, with 12 bases between. The CDR3 region has the DNA TGTGCCAGCAGCCAGGACAGCCAGAGCACAGATACGCAGTATTTT. As protein: CASSQDSQSTDTQYF.

This clonotype was observed at least ten times. The J gene is TRBJ1-4, the V gene TRBV28; D is unclear. The ends were cut back, 5 bases at V and 11 bases at J, with 9 bases in the middle. This CDR3 has 11 residues. Germline V CDR1 and CDR2: MDHEN, SYDVKM. The CDR3 region has the DNA TGTGCCAGCAGTCACCCCGGGAAACTGTTTTTT. This sequence encodes CASSHPGKLFF.

The chain couples TRBV12-3 or TRBV12-4 to TRBJ2-1; D not certain. This CDR3 is 15 amino acids long. V lost 1 base and J lost 0, with 7 bases in between. In DNA form, the CDR3 reads TGTGCCAGCAGTTTAGGCGTAGGCTCCTACAATGAGCAGTTCTTC. It translates to CASSLGVGSYNEQFF.

This clonotype was seen a handful of times. J is TRBJ2-6 and V is TRBV19, with D perhaps matching TRBD1 (6 bases). Trimming took 8 bases from V and 1 from J, leaving 15 bases between them. CDR1 is LNHDA, CDR2 SQIVND, per germline (reference sequence). The CDR3 totals 16 residues. The chain's CDR3 is CASETGFSSGANVLTF. CDR3 nucleotide sequence: TGTGCCAGTGAGACAGGATTTTCTTCTGGGGCCAACGTCCTGACTTTC. Supplemented by reference TRBV19 and TRBJ2-6, the full variable domain reads DGGITQSPKYLFRKEGQNVTLSCEQNLNHDAMYWYRQDPGQGLRLIYYSQIVNDFQKGDIAEGYSVSREKKESFPLTVTSAQKNPTAFYLCASETGFSSGANVLTFGAGSRLTVL.

This clonotype turned up a few times. The chain links TRBV19 to TRBJ1-5; D not resolved. V dropped 5 bases and J dropped 9 bases, with 17 bases sitting between them. In germline, CDR1 is LNHDA, CDR2 SQIVND (reference sequence). The CDR3 totals 14 residues. The CDR3 sequence: CASSPDRASRPQHF. The CDR3 DNA follows: TGTGCCAGTAGTCCCGATCGGGCGTCGCGGCCCCAGCATTTT.

This clonotype occurred many times. The rearrangement joins TRBV19 to TRBJ1-5; D uncertain. The CDR3 is made up of 15 amino acids. V was cut by 3 bases and J by 0 bases, with 9 bases left in between. CDR1 is LNHDA, CDR2 SQIVND, per germline (reference sequence). The CDR3 bases are TGTGCCAGTAGTATTAAGGGAGGTAGCAATCAGCCCCAGCATTTT. It specifies CASSIKGGSNQPQHF.

This clonotype was recorded a few times. The genes are TRBV12-3 or TRBV12-4 and TRBJ2-5, with TRBD2 matching 8 bases. This CDR3 region has 17 residues. Trimming cost V 5 bases and J 1 base; bases outside gene matches: 12. CDR3 in amino acids: CASSLGLAPFSQETQYF. CDR3 DNA sequence: TGTGCCAGCAGTCTAGGACTAGCCCCCTTCTCCCAAGAGACCCAGTACTTC.

This clonotype came up many times. The chain joins TRBV29-1 to TRBJ1-1; 9 nucleotides match TRBD1. The germline V gene encodes CDR1 SQVTM and CDR2 ANQGSEA. The CDR3 contains 15 residues. Trimming at V came to 6 bases and at J to 4 bases, leaving 12 bases not matched to a gene. CDR3 in DNA: TGCAGCGTGGTACCCGGACAGGGGAGAGGCACTGAAGCTTTCTTT. It encodes CSVVPGQGRGTEAFF.

This clonotype has at least ten counts. The V call is TRBV28, the J call TRBJ2-3; 11 nucleotides agree with TRBD2. V shed 5 bases and J 2 bases; nucleotides not matched to a gene: 6. Looked up from germline, CDR1 is MDHEN and CDR2 is SYDVKM. The CDR3 spans 16 residues. The CDR3 loop reads CASSVLAGVPTDTQYF. The DNA of the CDR3 is TGTGCCAGCAGTGTACTAGCGGGAGTACCCACAGATACGCAGTATTTT.

This clonotype was detected a few times. V usage is TRBV7-2 and J usage is TRBJ1-2; TRBD1 matches at 8 bases. CDR3 length equals 13 residues. Germline V gene data show CDR1 as SGHTA and CDR2 as FQGNSA. V gave up 5 bases and J gave up 4 bases; unmatched junction bases: 3. CDR3 sequence reads: CASSRTGIYGYTF. The CDR3 bases are TGTGCCAGCAGCCGGACAGGGATCTATGGCTACACCTTC. Based on the CDR3 plus reference TRBV7-2 and TRBJ1-2, the full variable domain is GAGVSQSPSNKVTEKGKDVELRCDPISGHTALYWYRQSLGQGLEFLIYFQGNSAPDKSGLPSDRFSAERTGGSVSTLTIQRTQQEDSAVYLCASSRTGIYGYTFGSGTRLTVV.

The chain joins TRBV7-3 to TRBJ2-3, with TRBD2 matching 7 bases. Germline V gene data show CDR1 as SGHTA and CDR2 as FQGTGA. The CDR3 is made up of 16 amino acids. J gave up 6 bases and V 5 bases, and 14 bases lay outside the gene matches. CDR3: CASSPRGDLASDTQYF. DNA for the CDR3: TGTGCCAGCAGCCCACGGGGGGATTTGGCGAGTGATACGCAGTATTTT.

This chain links TRBV5-1 with TRBJ2-3; D unresolved. Trimming removed 1 base at V and 2 bases at J, with 5 bases between. Germline lookup yields CDR1 SGHRS and CDR2 YFSETQ. The CDR3 totals 13 residues. The CDR3 here is CASSLIPTDTQYF. The CDR3 region has the DNA TGCGCCAGCAGCTTGATACCCACAGATACGCAGTATTTT.

The chain employs TRBV7-3 and TRBJ2-1; 15 bases line up with TRBD2. V gave up 6 bases and J gave up 1 base; unmatched junction bases: 7. From germline, CDR1 is SGHTA and CDR2 FQGTGA. This CDR3 spans 18 amino acids. The CDR3 sequence is CASRGLAGGGTSYNEQFF. The CDR3 DNA follows: TGTGCCAGCAGGGGACTAGCGGGAGGAGGTACGTCCTACAATGAGCAGTTCTTC.

This rearrangement joins TRBV21-1 to TRBJ1-6; TRBD1 was called by the table and not checked on the DNA. TRBV21-1 is a listed pseudogene. This CDR3 contains 14 residues. This chain's CDR3 is CASTGRGGKAPLHF. The CDR3 nucleotides are TGTGCCAGCACCGGACGAGGGGGGAAGGCACCCCTCCACTTT.

This clonotype was recorded many times. V usage is TRBV20-1 and J usage is TRBJ1-1; maybe TRBD1 (6 bases). CDR1 and CDR2 from the germline V gene are DFQATT and SNEGSKA (reference sequence). The CDR3 runs 13 residues. V shed 6 bases and J shed 2 bases, with 13 bases lying between them. Here the CDR3 DNA reads TGCAGTGCAAAGGGGGGATCTAACACTGAAGCTTTCTTT. Translating it yields CSAKGGSNTEAFF.

This clonotype was detected ten times or more. V is TRBV14 and J is TRBJ1-4; a possible D gene is TRBD1 (6 bases). The V gene's germline CDR1 is SGHDN and CDR2 FVKESK. The germline V and J ends were trimmed by 4 bases and 2 bases, with 11 bases remaining between them. The CDR3 is made up of 15 amino acids. The CDR3 is CASSRRGGTNEKLFF. The CDR3 DNA sequence: TGTGCCAGCAGCCGGCGGGGGGGCACTAATGAAAAACTGTTTTTT.

This clonotype was detected ten times or more. The chain joins TRBV6-5 to TRBJ1-4; D is ambiguous. The CDR3 covers 14 residues. CDR1 and CDR2 (germline): MNHEY, SVGAGI. Deletions cut 0 bases from V and 8 bases from J, with 10 bases between. The CDR3 DNA follows: TGTGCCAGCAGTTACTCGAGTGAGGTAGAAAAACTGTTTTTT. This sequence encodes CASSYSSEVEKLFF.

The gene calls are TRBV27 and TRBJ2-2; D not resolved. The V end was cut by 5 bases, the J end by 6 bases, with 13 bases between. The germline CDR1 and CDR2 sequences are MNHEY and SMNVEV (reference sequence). The CDR3 spans 14 residues. Here the CDR3 DNA reads TGTGCCAGCAGTGTCACGCAGGCCTCCGGGGAGCTGTTTTTT. Residues: CASSVTQASGELFF.

This clonotype was observed a handful of times. The CDR3 loop reads CASSLFPLQRISYNEQFF. The CDR3 region has the DNA TGTGCCAGCAGCCTCTTTCCGCTACAGCGGATCTCGTACAATGAGCAGTTCTTC. The chain joins TRBV4-2 to TRBJ2-1; weak D call: TRBD2 (5 bases). V lost 4 bases and J lost 4, with 23 bases in between. Germline V gene lookup returns CDR1 LGHNA and CDR2 YNFKEQ. The CDR3 contains 18 residues.

Comments on this clonotype: In this CDR3 the conserved last residue, phenylalanine or tryptophan, is missing, so a read error is likely. The rearrangement joins TRBV11-3 to TRBJ2-5, with D maybe TRBD2 (5 bases). The CDR3 runs to 16 residues. Germline V gene sequence: CDR1 SGHNT, CDR2 YENEEA. The V end lost 5 bases, the J end lost 3 bases, and 19 bases lay between the germline ends. The CDR3 DNA follows: TGTGCCAGCAGCACCCCCTTCCGAGCGAGGGAAGAGACCCAGTACTCC. This gives the protein CASSTPFRAREETQYS.